The T cell receptor (beta chain) under discussion was sequenced for a study of cytomegalovirus exposure and HLA in healthy donors. Both 60 Vbeta primers and 13 Jbeta primers went into the PCR. The protocol was immunoSEQ multiplex PCR, while the TCRdb copy is restricted to in-frame clones and leaves out a portion. The sample yields 150,000 to 200,000 clones, around 81% seen once. In the case of this clone: Its antigen remains unknown.

Per germline, CDR1 GTSNPN and CDR2 SVGIG (reference sequence). V was pared by 1 base and J by 1 base, with 10 bases between. CDR3 size: 14 residues. Whole-study results and caveats: Investigators reported 150 to 200 TCR beta chains as tied to cytomegalovirus.

This sequence originates from a young woman in good health and CMV-seropositive. Sequenced input: PBMCs. The chain uses TRBV30 and TRBJ2-5, with D maybe TRBD1 (6 bases). The CDR3 DNA reads TGTGCCTGGAGTGGGGGGCTAATCCAAGAGACCCAGTACTTC. It encodes CAWSGGLIQETQYF.